These 19 T cell receptor beta chains were all obtained from the same sample, sequenced in a study of blood T cell repertoires in COVID-19. The method was immunoSEQ multiplex PCR; TCRdb's version includes in-frame clones alone and lacks a portion of them. The sample lists more than 100,000 clones, about four fifths occurring once. Sequenced: peripheral blood. These receptors originate from a man aged 60-69 years with active or convalescent COVID-19.

The chain has TRBV28 and TRBJ2-1; 10 bases align to TRBD1. The germline CDR1 and CDR2 sequences are MDHEN and SYDVKM. V was pared by 5 bases and J by 10 bases, with 14 bases of the junction left unmatched. The CDR3 is made up of 16 amino acids. CDR3 region: CASSTPGQGKSGEQFF. CDR3 nucleotides: TGTGCCAGCAGTACCCCGGGACAGGGGAAGTCAGGGGAGCAGTTCTTC.

This clone showed up many times. V usage is TRBV5-4 and J usage is TRBJ2-7, with TRBD2 matching over 9 bases. Germline-derived CDR1 and CDR2 are SGHNT and YYREEE (reference sequence). This CDR3 has 15 amino acids. V gave up 0 bases and J gave up 3 bases; unmatched junction bases: 4. The CDR3 is CASSLAGGRVYEQYF. For the CDR3, the DNA is TGTGCCAGCAGCTTGGCTGGCGGGAGGGTCTACGAGCAGTACTTC.

DNA of the CDR3: TGTGCCTGGAGTGTTAGCGGGGGCACAGATACGCAGTATTTT. Its translation: CAWSVSGGTDTQYF. The chain combines TRBV30 with TRBJ2-3; 8 nucleotides agree with TRBD2. The CDR3 extends over 14 amino acids. With 0 bases clipped from V and 1 base from J, the junction kept 0 bases outside the gene matches. Looked up from germline, CDR1 is GTSNPN and CDR2 is SVGIG (reference sequence).

The chain carries TRBV29-1 and TRBJ1-5; 7 bases match TRBD1. The germline CDR1 and CDR2 sequences are SQVTM and ANQGSEA. Trimming at V came to 5 bases and at J to 6 bases, leaving 10 bases not matched to a gene. CDR3 length: 14 amino acids. As DNA, the CDR3 is TGCAGCGTTCACACAGGGGAGCGCACTCAGCCCCAGCATTTT. It yields the protein CSVHTGERTQPQHF. Full variable domain (missing parts from reference TRBV29-1 and TRBJ1-5): SAVISQKPSRDICQRGTSLTIQCQVDSQVTMMFWYRQQPGQSLTLIATANQGSEATYESGFVIDKFPISRPNLTFSTLTVSNMSPEDSSIYLCSVHTGERTQPQHFGDGTRLSIL.

This clone occurred once. The rearrangement uses TRBV27 and TRBJ2-7; D unresolved. Germline loops: CDR1 MNHEY, CDR2 SMNVEV (reference sequence). The CDR3 spans 13 residues. V lost 3 bases and J lost 4, with 10 bases in between. The CDR3 protein is CASSFTASYEQYF. CDR3 DNA: TGTGCCAGCAGTTTTACAGCCTCGTACGAGCAGTACTTC.

The rearrangement links TRBV24-1 to TRBJ1-5; maybe TRBD1 (6 bases). V was cut by 7 bases and J by 5 bases, with 17 bases left in between. The CDR3 has 15 residues. Looked up from germline, CDR1 is KGHDR and CDR2 is SFDVKD. CDR3 bases: TGTGCCACCAGCCGCGGGGGGGCTGGGGATCAGCCCCAGCATTTT. It codes for CATSRGGAGDQPQHF.

The chain combines TRBV10-3 with TRBJ2-5; D is uncertain. The V end lost 2 bases, the J end lost 2 bases, and 3 bases lay between the germline ends. Germline V CDR1 and CDR2: ENHRY, SYGVKD. The CDR3 extends over 12 amino acids. The CDR3 sequence: CAISERQETQYF. In DNA form, the CDR3 reads TGTGCCATCAGTGAGCGGCAAGAGACCCAGTACTTC.

The chain couples TRBV5-5 to TRBJ2-3, with D unclear. CDR1 is SGHKS, CDR2 YYEKEE, per germline (reference sequence). The CDR3 length is 13 residues. V dropped 3 bases and J dropped 0 bases, with 5 bases sitting between them. The CDR3: CASSSTSTDTQYF. The DNA of the CDR3 is TGTGCCAGCAGCTCCACTAGCACAGATACGCAGTATTTT.

V usage is TRBV6-6 and J usage is TRBJ1-1; D is possibly TRBD1 (6 bases). Germline CDR1 MNHNY, CDR2 SVGAGI (reference sequence). Deletions cut 8 bases from V and 12 bases from J, with 16 bases between. The CDR3 is 11 amino acids. The CDR3 spells CASRDRIGPFF. In DNA form, the CDR3 reads TGTGCCAGCCGAGACAGGATTGGTCCTTTCTTT.

Worth noting for this clone: One end of the junction varies from germline; a read error may be responsible. J is TRBJ2-7 and V is TRBV20-1; 12 bases map to TRBD1. Germline loops: CDR1 DFQATT, CDR2 SNEGSKA (reference sequence). This CDR3 region has 14 residues. The DNA of the CDR3 is TGCAGTGCTAGTACGGGGACAGGGGGCAGGGAGCGGTACTTC. Translated: CSASTGTGGRERYF.

This chain links TRBV28 with TRBJ1-4, with a tentative D call TRBD1 (6 bases). CDR1 and CDR2 from the germline V gene are MDHEN and SYDVKM. This CDR3 comprises 17 residues. The V end lost 5 bases, the J end lost 4 bases, and 20 bases lay between the germline ends. The CDR3 sequence is CASSPSEFDRINEKLFF. CDR3 nucleotides: TGTGCCAGCAGTCCCTCGGAGTTTGACAGGATTAATGAAAAACTGTTTTTT.

In this sample, this clone turned up once. V usage is TRBV29-1 and J usage is TRBJ2-7; TRBD1 matches at 11 bases. The CDR3 runs 13 residues. Germline lookup yields CDR1 SQVTM and CDR2 ANQGSEA. Trimming took 5 bases from V and 6 from J; bases not matched to a gene: 6. CDR3 bases: TGCAGCGTTTTCGGGACAGGGGGTAGCGAGCAGTACTTC. This sequence encodes CSVFGTGGSEQYF.

V gene TRBV19 combines with J gene TRBJ2-7; weak D call: TRBD1 (5 bases). This CDR3 has 12 residues. V was clipped by 7 bases and J by 3 bases, with 10 bases between them. Germline-derived CDR1 and CDR2 are LNHDA and SQIVND (reference sequence). This chain's CDR3 is CASTGTGYEQYF. CDR3 sequence (DNA): TGTGCCAGTACAGGTACAGGCTACGAGCAGTACTTC.

DNA of the CDR3: TGTGCCAGCAGCTCCCCTAGAACCGGGGAGCTGTTTTTT. Its translation: CASSSPRTGELFF. V gene TRBV7-9 combines with J gene TRBJ2-2; unclear D gene. The CDR3 extends over 13 amino acids. Trimming stripped 4 bases from V and 5 bases from J, with 8 bases between. CDR1 is SEHNR, CDR2 FQNEAQ, per germline (reference sequence).

The gene calls are TRBV2 and TRBJ2-5, with D possibly matching TRBD1 (6 bases). With 1 base removed from V and 1 base from J, the gap between germline ends came to 10 bases. There are 15 residues in the CDR3. Germline V lookup: CDR1 SNHLY, CDR2 FYNNEI. The CDR3 region is CASSEGWTVQETQYF. The CDR3 coding sequence is TGTGCCAGCAGTGAAGGCTGGACAGTCCAAGAGACCCAGTACTTC.

This chain joins TRBV29-1 and TRBJ2-1, with TRBD2 identical over 7 bases. CDR3 length equals 13 residues. J lost 12 bases, V lost 4 bases, and 12 bases had no gene match. CDR1 and CDR2 from the germline V gene are SQVTM and ANQGSEA. The CDR3 is CSVGGGSQVSQFF. The CDR3 nucleotides are TGCAGCGTTGGGGGGGGAAGTCAGGTCTCGCAGTTCTTC.

This chain joins TRBV19 and TRBJ2-5, with D possibly matching TRBD2 (5 bases). Trimming cost V 11 bases and J 5 bases, with 18 bases left between them. The CDR3 loop spans 13 amino acids. The germline CDR1 and CDR2 sequences are LNHDA and SQIVND (reference sequence). CDR3 residues: CASGSAGRETQYF. The DNA of the CDR3 is TGTGCCTCGGGGTCGGCCGGAAGGGAGACCCAGTACTTC.

The chain recombines TRBV4-2 with TRBJ1-6, with TRBD1 identical over 7 bases. This CDR3 region has 14 residues. The germline gives CDR1 LGHNA, CDR2 YNFKEQ. The J segment lost 7 bases and the V segment lost 5 bases, leaving 5 bases of the junction unmatched. CDR3 sequence: CASSADRQNSPLHF. Here the CDR3 DNA reads TGTGCCAGCAGCGCGGACAGGCAGAATTCACCCCTCCACTTT.

This clone has only one observation. The rearrangement joins TRBV11-3 to TRBJ2-1; TRBD2 aligns across 10 bases. Germline CDR1 SGHNT, CDR2 YENEEA. V trimming: 5 bases; J trimming: 7 bases; junction bases outside the gene matches: 11. This CDR3 has 16 amino acids. The CDR3 spells CASSLRSGRAGNEQFF. The CDR3 region has the DNA TGTGCCAGCAGCCTCAGGAGCGGGAGGGCCGGGAATGAGCAGTTCTTC.